This is a list of T cell receptor beta chains from one sample in a study of CD4+ T cells in melanoma. Profiling relied on immunoSEQ multiplex PCR, and the TCRdb table lists in-frame clones only, not all of them. This table has some 4,000 clones, around 78% appearing once. The sample taken for sequencing was tumor tissue. These receptors originate from a human donor with melanoma. CDR3s include the opening cysteine and the closing phenylalanine or tryptophan. D genes are given only for firm matches. Some rows have no size entry. The others give once, few or many, or a class for an expanded clone.

CDR3 protein	CDR3 DNA	V gene	clone size	J gene	D gene
CASSLQRSEQYF	TGTGCCAGCAGCTTACAGAGATCCGAGCAGTACTTC	TRBV11-2	NA	TRBJ2-7	NA
CASSDQIQGASGELFF	TGTGCCAGCTCGGACCAGATACAGGGAGCCTCCGGGGAGCTGTTTTTT	TRBV18	few	TRBJ2-2	NA
CASSLAVGGSEQYF	TGTGCCAGCAGCTTAGCGGTGGGGGGCAGCGAGCAGTACTTC	TRBV11-2	NA	TRBJ2-7	NA
CASSINAGNIQYF	TGTGCCAGTAGTATTAACGCGGGAAACATTCAGTACTTC	TRBV19	NA	TRBJ2-4	NA
CASSVVGSAGETQYF	TGTGCCAGCAGCGTAGTTGGTAGCGCTGGGGAGACCCAGTACTTC	TRBV9	NA	TRBJ2-5	NA
CASSVAIQETQYF	TGTGCCAGCAGCGTAGCGATTCAAGAGACCCAGTACTTC	TRBV7-3	NA	TRBJ2-5	NA
CASNPYNSPLHF	TGTGCCAGCAATCCCTATAATTCACCCCTCCACTTT	TRBV2	NA	TRBJ1-6	NA
CASSLVGTAYEQYF	TGTGCCAGCAGCTTAGTGGGGACGGCATACGAGCAGTACTTC	TRBV7-1	NA	TRBJ2-7	NA
CASSLWSGQGKFF	TGTGCCAGCAGCTTATGGTCAGGACAGGGGAAGTTCTTC	TRBV7-3	NA	TRBJ2-1	TRBD1
CASSDSGRVNYGYTF	TGTGCCAGCAGTGACTCAGGGAGAGTTAACTATGGCTACACCTTC	TRBV2	few	TRBJ1-2	NA
CASSVKRWGGQPQHF	TGTGCCAGCAGTGTAAAACGTTGGGGGGGTCAACCCCAGCATTTT	TRBV27	NA	TRBJ1-5	NA
CASSALGPGTEAFF	TGTGCCAGCAGCGCCCTAGGGCCGGGGACTGAAGCTTTCTTT	TRBV11-3	once	TRBJ1-1	NA
CASSRNARQGQAIAYEQFF	TGCGCCAGCAGCCGGAACGCCAGACAGGGACAAGCGATTGCATATGAGCAGTTCTTC	TRBV4-3	once	TRBJ2-1	TRBD1
CASSFYGLDEKLFF	TGTGCCAGCAGCTTTTACGGACTAGATGAAAAACTGTTTTTT	TRBV5-4	NA	TRBJ1-4	NA
CASSPTGETGKVRNQPQHF	TGTGCCAGCAGTCCCACCGGAGAGACAGGAAAGGTCCGCAATCAGCCCCAGCATTTT	TRBV7-8	NA	TRBJ1-5	NA
CASSIIDSNQPQHF	TGTGCCAGTAGTATCATTGATAGCAATCAGCCCCAGCATTTT	TRBV19	NA	TRBJ1-5	NA
CASSATGQFHEKLFF	TGTGCCAGCAGTGCTACGGGACAGTTTCACGAAAAACTGTTTTTT	TRBV27	NA	TRBJ1-4	TRBD1
CAWGTTDTQYF	TGTGCCTGGGGGACTACAGATACGCAGTATTTT	TRBV30	NA	TRBJ2-3	NA
CASSKVPNDMGEQYF	TGTGCCAGCAGCAAAGTCCCTAACGATATGGGGGAGCAGTACTTC	TRBV21-1	NA	TRBJ2-7	NA
CASTRGAYEQYF	TGTGCCAGCACCCGTGGGGCCTACGAGCAGTACTTC	TRBV7-9	once	TRBJ2-7	NA
CASTAFEGPEAFF	TGTGCCAGCACCGCTTTCGAGGGTCCTGAAGCTTTCTTT	TRBV7-4	NA	TRBJ1-1	NA
CASSERGRGGELFF	TGTGCCAGCAGCGAAAGGGGTCGTGGCGGGGAGCTGTTTTTT	TRBV11-3	NA	TRBJ2-2	NA
CASSLGSLDPYEQYF	TGTGCCAGCAGCTTAGGGTCCCTAGATCCCTACGAGCAGTACTTC	TRBV7-8	NA	TRBJ2-7	NA
CASSLGTQTPLHF	TGTGCCAGCAGCTTAGGGACCCAGACACCCCTCCACTTT	TRBV7-6	NA	TRBJ1-6	NA
CASSSNSYNEQFF	TGCGCCAGCAGCTCTAACTCCTACAATGAGCAGTTCTTC	TRBV10-1	NA	TRBJ2-1	NA
CASSPGAGNTQYF	TGTGCCAGCAGCCCGGGGGCAGGTAATACGCAGTATTTT	TRBV7-7	few	TRBJ2-3	NA
CASSQGIGGTGGDEQFF	TGCGCCAGCAGCCAAGGTATAGGCGGGACAGGGGGCGATGAGCAGTTCTTC	TRBV11-2	few	TRBJ2-1	TRBD1
CASSWDWLYEQYF	TGTGCCAGCAGTTGGGACTGGCTCTACGAGCAGTACTTC	TRBV7-2	NA	TRBJ2-7	NA
CASSRNYVDTQYF	TGTGCCAGCAGCAGGAACTACGTTGATACGCAGTATTTT	TRBV6-6	once	TRBJ2-3	NA
CSVTGLAGRTDTQYF	TGCAGCGTTACAGGACTAGCGGGTCGCACAGATACGCAGTATTTT	TRBV29-1	NA	TRBJ2-3	TRBD2
CASSLNSGGYNEQFF	TGCGCCAGCAGCTTGAATAGCGGGGGGTACAATGAGCAGTTCTTC	TRBV5-1	NA	TRBJ2-1	TRBD2